This note documents a single T cell receptor (beta chain) sequence. Antigen unknown. Read coverage stops 3 residues before the CDR3 terminus; the germline J gene supplies the remainder. Losses at the gene ends were 3 bases for V and 2 bases for J; bases not matched to a gene: 2. The CDR3 is 13 amino acids. Per germline, CDR1 GTSNPN and CDR2 SVGIG (reference sequence). This record belongs to a study of T cells in women clearing cervical HPV infection. Study overall: Only a few women had HLA typing results available. Study outcomes and limitations: TRBV6-7 abundance was lower in cases than controls (approximately 0.1% versus 0.17%).

The method was immunoSEQ multiplex PCR; TCRdb's version includes in-frame clones alone and lacks a portion of them. The table gives roughly 30,000 clones; the top ten clones make up about 4.4% of it. The sample was blood buffy coat. The rearrangement uses TRBV30 and TRBJ2-3; the match to TRBD1 covers 7 bases. The source is a woman between 18 and 70 years old with a cervical HPV16 infection that either progressed to CIN3+ or cleared (not recorded which). The CDR3 loop reads CAWRGQSTDTQYF. CDR3 bases read: TGTGCCTGGAGGGGACAGTCCACAGATACG.